This T cell receptor beta chain was found in a study of CD8 T cells in ankylosing spondylitis. The V segment lost 4 bases and the J segment 2 bases; nucleotides outside the gene matches: 3. The CDR3 consists of 14 residues. Looked up from germline, CDR1 is SGHRS and CDR2 is YFSETQ. TCR beta libraries were made by quantitative 5'-RACE with molecular barcodes. TCRdb re-called the 5' RACE reads through MiXCR, storing one row per CDR3 protein. The sample shows fewer than 500,000 distinct CDR3 sequences, 20% to 25% of them seen only once. This clonotype was detected only a few times. Its antigen is not known. Study-level points and caveats: A TCR beta motif of under ten highly homologous variants seemed to mark ankylosing spondylitis blood. Some of these motif variants have turned up before, in reports on reactive arthritis synovial fluid and blood. Clones linked with disease were CD8+ and fairly uncommon in the peripheral blood. Reportedly, significant enrichment of disease-linked clones occurred in matched ankylosing spondylitis synovial fluid.

Sequenced input: blood, either unsorted or a sorted T cell fraction (not recorded which). This sequence was found in a male donor with ankylosing spondylitis. This chain joins TRBV5-1 and TRBJ2-7, with 10 bases fitting TRBD2. CDR3 DNA: TGCGCCAGCAGCGATGGACTAGCGGCCTACGAGCAGTACTTC. As protein: CASSDGLAAYEQYF.